This entry lists 30 T cell receptor beta chains sequenced from one sample in a study of metastatic and nonmetastatic thyroid tumors. Nobody among the patients had been given any treatment before thyroid surgery. TCRdb re-called clones from the PCR reads using MiXCR. In the table there are fewer than 40,000 clones, 35% of which are singletons. Sequencing was performed on tumor tissue. All receptors derive from a female donor with papillary thyroid cancer or a benign thyroid nodule (not recorded which). Some clones in this sample may be carry-over from other donors' samples.

The chain carries TRBV20-1 and TRBJ2-7, with D perhaps matching TRBD1 (6 bases). Germline lookup yields CDR1 DFQATT and CDR2 SNEGSKA (reference sequence). V lost 2 bases and J lost 7, with 18 bases in between. This CDR3 has 14 amino acids. CDR3 residues: CSARSLGAGLEQYF. In DNA, the CDR3 is TGCAGTGCTAGAAGTTTGGGGGCCGGTTTGGAGCAGTACTTC.

This clone was counted between two and nine times. This CDR3 is CASSLDRGAYYNEQFF. CDR3 bases: TGTGCCAGTAGTCTGGACAGGGGGGCTTATTACAATGAGCAGTTCTTC. The chain is built from TRBV19 and TRBJ2-1, with 10 bases that match TRBD1. Germline lookup yields CDR1 LNHDA and CDR2 SQIVND (reference sequence). CDR3 size: 16 residues. The ends lost 5 bases at V and 4 bases at J; junction bases unmatched: 8.

V is TRBV11-2 and J is TRBJ2-1; D gene ambiguous. Trimming removed 9 bases at V and 0 bases at J, with 12 bases between. The CDR3 has 14 amino acids. Germline CDR1 reads SGHAT; CDR2 reads FQNNGV. This CDR3 reads CARRRGRSYNEQFF. The CDR3 DNA is TGTGCCAGACGGCGAGGTCGCTCCTACAATGAGCAGTTCTTC. The full variable domain, with the rest looked up from reference TRBV11-2 and TRBJ2-1, is EAGVAQSPRYKIIEKRQSVAFWCNPISGHATLYWYQQILGQGPKLLIQFQNNGVVDDSQLPKDRFSAERLKGVDSTLKIQPAKLEDSAVYLCARRRGRSYNEQFFGPGTRLTVL.

This clone has a handful of counts. The chain combines TRBV7-2 with TRBJ1-2; unclear D gene. The CDR3 has 12 residues. The germline V gene encodes CDR1 SGHTA and CDR2 FQGNSA. The V end lost 1 base, the J end lost 7 bases, and 7 bases lay between the germline ends. This CDR3 is CASSLEWLGYTF. The CDR3 DNA is TGTGCCAGCAGCTTAGAGTGGCTTGGCTACACCTTC.

V is TRBV18 and J is TRBJ2-5, with D possibly called TRBD1 or TRBD2 (5 bases each). The length of the CDR3 is 14 residues. The V and J ends lost 5 bases and 1 base respectively, with 11 bases between them. Germline lookup yields CDR1 KGHSH and CDR2 LQKENI. The CDR3 bases are TGTGCCAGCTCAGCAGGGACGGCCCAAGAGACCCAGTACTTC. As protein: CASSAGTAQETQYF.

The chain employs TRBV20-1 and TRBJ1-1, with 9 bases fitting TRBD1. The CDR3 sequence is 12 residues long. J was trimmed by 7 bases and V by 3 bases; bases with no gene match: 3. Germline V CDR1 and CDR2: DFQATT, SNEGSKA (reference sequence). The CDR3 spells CSARGTGFEAFF. Written as DNA, the CDR3 is TGCAGTGCTAGGGGGACAGGGTTTGAAGCTTTCTTT.

J is TRBJ1-6 and V is TRBV19; 10 bases fit TRBD1. V shed 4 bases, J shed 7 bases, and the junction held 7 bases outside the gene matches. CDR1 and CDR2 (germline): LNHDA, SQIVND (reference sequence). The CDR3 is 16 amino acids. The CDR3 loop reads CASSKGRQGANSPLHF. DNA for the CDR3: TGTGCCAGTAGTAAGGGGAGACAGGGGGCGAATTCACCCCTCCACTTT.

This clone occurred a few times. The chain is built from TRBV11-3 and TRBJ2-7; 10 nucleotides line up with TRBD1. Germline V gene data show CDR1 as SGHNT and CDR2 as YENEEA. J gave up 4 bases and V 5 bases, and 8 bases lay outside the gene matches. This CDR3 has 15 residues. The CDR3: CASSQPGQGIYEQYF. CDR3 coding DNA: TGTGCCAGCAGCCAGCCGGGACAGGGGATTTACGAGCAGTACTTC.

The chain joins TRBV4-2 to TRBJ2-3; 10 bases fit TRBD2. The CDR3 is made up of 17 amino acids. V was pared by 0 bases and J by 5 bases, with 8 bases of the junction left unmatched. Germline V lookup: CDR1 LGHNA, CDR2 YNFKEQ. The DNA for the CDR3 is TGTGCCAGCAGCCAAGATCCGGTAGCGGGAGGAAGAGATACGCAGTATTTT. It translates to CASSQDPVAGGRDTQYF.

This chain connects TRBV30 to TRBJ2-1; 11 nucleotides agree with TRBD2. J was trimmed by 10 bases and V by 5 bases; bases with no gene match: 10. The V gene's germline CDR1 is GTSNPN and CDR2 SVGIG (reference sequence). This CDR3 region has 14 residues. DNA for the CDR3: TGTGCCTGGGATGATAGCGGGAGGGCCGGGGAGCAGTTCTTC. It specifies CAWDDSGRAGEQFF.

In this sample, this clone turned up a few times. The V and J genes are TRBV28 and TRBJ2-3; D is unresolved. The CDR3 is made up of 16 amino acids. V was cut by 5 bases and J by 6 bases, with 21 bases left in between. The germline gives CDR1 MDHEN, CDR2 SYDVKM. The CDR3 DNA reads TGTGCCAGCAGTCCCCATCAGCCGGAGAAGTACGATACGCAGTATTTT. Protein product: CASSPHQPEKYDTQYF.

This clone was observed a few times. The chain recombines TRBV27 with TRBJ2-1; TRBD2 matches 12 bases. Germline V gene lookup returns CDR1 MNHEY and CDR2 SMNVEV (reference sequence). The trim removed 5 bases at V and 2 bases at J, leaving 4 bases unmatched. The CDR3 runs 16 residues. The CDR3 here is CASSTLAGGTYNEQFF. DNA of the CDR3: TGTGCCAGCAGTACTCTAGCGGGGGGGACCTACAATGAGCAGTTCTTC.

This clone was observed a few times. The chain couples TRBV25-1 to TRBJ2-2, with TRBD2 matching over 11 bases. Trimming cost V 7 bases and J 2 bases; bases outside gene matches: 6. The CDR3 is 16 residues long. The germline V gene encodes CDR1 MGHDK and CDR2 SYGVNS. In DNA form, the CDR3 reads TGTGCCAGCAAAAAACTAGCGGGAGTTAACACCGGGGAGCTGTTTTTT. This sequence encodes CASKKLAGVNTGELFF.

This clone was picked up a small number of times. V usage is TRBV6-2 or TRBV6-3 and J usage is TRBJ2-2; 7 bases fit TRBD2. Germline lookup yields CDR1 MNHEY and CDR2 SVGEGT. CDR3 length: 14 amino acids. V dropped 2 bases and J dropped 3; count of bases not matched to a gene: 0. The CDR3 loop is CASSYTSDTGELFF. CDR3 nucleotide sequence: TGTGCCAGCAGTTACACTAGCGACACCGGGGAGCTGTTTTTT.

This clone has just a few counts. The chain joins TRBV6-1 to TRBJ2-7, with TRBD2 matching 9 bases. Trimming cost V 6 bases and J 1 base; bases outside gene matches: 7. The CDR3 extends over 15 amino acids. Germline V CDR1 and CDR2: MNHNS, SASEGT. The CDR3 sequence is CASRQGLAPSYEQYF. CDR3 DNA sequence: TGTGCCAGCAGGCAAGGACTAGCGCCATCCTACGAGCAGTACTTC.

V gene TRBV28 combines with J gene TRBJ1-2, with D perhaps matching TRBD1 (6 bases). This CDR3 is built from 15 residues. Germline V lookup: CDR1 MDHEN, CDR2 SYDVKM. Trimming cost V 1 base and J 4 bases, with 13 bases left between them. The CDR3 here is CASSLSLDSLYGYTF. CDR3 coding DNA: TGTGCCAGCAGTTTATCCCTGGACAGTCTCTATGGCTACACCTTC.

This clone was counted between two and nine times. The rearrangement uses TRBV24-1 and TRBJ1-2, with 7 bases matching TRBD1. Germline CDR1 KGHDR, CDR2 SFDVKD. The CDR3 covers 14 residues. Trimming cost V 3 bases and J 6 bases; bases outside gene matches: 6. CDR3 sequence: CATSDRQGRHGYTF. DNA for the CDR3: TGTGCCACCAGTGATCGACAGGGACGCCATGGCTACACCTTC.

The chain is built from TRBV5-6 and TRBJ2-1; 8 bases map to TRBD2. The CDR3 covers 15 residues. J gave up 3 bases and V 0 bases, and 2 bases lay outside the gene matches. The germline V gene has CDR1 SGHDT and CDR2 YYEEEE. As DNA, the CDR3 is TGTGCCAGCAGCTTGGTGGCGGGGGGCTACAATGAGCAGTTCTTC. It codes for CASSLVAGGYNEQFF.

The rearrangement joins TRBV4-2 to TRBJ1-3; D is unresolved. Trimming took off 0 bases at V and 3 bases at J, with 9 bases between the two ends. The CDR3 has 15 amino acids. CDR1 is LGHNA, CDR2 YNFKEQ, per germline. The CDR3 coding sequence is TGTGCCAGCAGCCAAGATGGCAGGTATGGAAACACCATATATTTT. It translates to CASSQDGRYGNTIYF.

This clone is labeled as medium-sized. The gene calls are TRBV7-8 and TRBJ2-5, with D possibly matching TRBD1 (5 bases). Deletions cut 4 bases from V and 3 bases from J, with 18 bases between. The CDR3 contains 16 residues. CDR1 and CDR2 from the germline V gene are SGHVS and FQNEAQ. The CDR3 sequence: CASSSVRAGPKETQYF. CDR3 DNA sequence: TGTGCCAGCAGCTCTGTCCGGGCAGGGCCCAAAGAGACCCAGTACTTC.

This clone was recorded only once. The gene calls are TRBV7-7 and TRBJ2-3, with D uncertain. Per germline, CDR1 SSHAT and CDR2 FNYEAQ (reference sequence). The CDR3 covers 16 residues. V was shortened by 4 bases and J by 2 bases, with 16 bases between the two germline ends. CDR3: CASSSPRQEYTDTQYF. The CDR3 DNA is TGTGCCAGCAGCTCCCCCCGGCAGGAGTACACAGATACGCAGTATTTT.

This clone was recorded many times. This sequence joins TRBV2 and TRBJ2-3; 12 nucleotides line up with TRBD1. The CDR3 consists of 16 residues. Germline V CDR1 and CDR2: SNHLY, FYNNEI. The ends lost 7 bases at V and 6 bases at J; junction bases unmatched: 11. This chain's CDR3 is CASTHAGQGAGDTQYF. Here the CDR3 DNA reads TGTGCCAGCACCCACGCGGGACAGGGGGCGGGTGATACGCAGTATTTT.

The chain uses TRBV18 and TRBJ2-2; 8 bases agree with TRBD1. The CDR3 is made up of 15 amino acids. Trimming at V came to 6 bases and at J to 3 bases, leaving 6 bases not matched to a gene. CDR1 is KGHSH and CDR2 is LQKENI in the germline V gene. The CDR3 DNA follows: TGTGCCAGCTCTCTCGGACAGGGACACACCGGGGAGCTGTTTTTT. It encodes CASSLGQGHTGELFF.

The chain couples TRBV4-2 to TRBJ2-7; 10 positions agree with TRBD1. V lost 2 bases to trimming and J lost 4 bases; unmatched junction nucleotides: 5. Germline-derived CDR1 and CDR2 are LGHNA and YNFKEQ. The CDR3 has 15 residues. The CDR3 is CASSQTGTGAYEQYF. As DNA, the CDR3 is TGTGCCAGCAGCCAAACCGGGACAGGGGCGTACGAGCAGTACTTC.

This clone was observed a single time. The chain joins TRBV5-1 to TRBJ2-1; possibly TRBD1 for D (6 bases). Germline CDR1 SGHRS, CDR2 YFSETQ. The CDR3 extends over 17 amino acids. Trimming took 4 bases from V and 0 from J, leaving 17 bases between them. This CDR3 is CASSAFRDISSYNEQFF. As DNA, the CDR3 is TGCGCCAGCAGCGCCTTCCGGGACATTAGCTCCTACAATGAGCAGTTCTTC.

This chain uses TRBV20-1 with TRBJ2-1; D may be TRBD2 (6 bases). V was trimmed by 6 bases and J by 5 bases, leaving 11 bases between them. From germline, CDR1 is DFQATT and CDR2 SNEGSKA (reference sequence). This CDR3 has 12 residues. Here the CDR3 reads CSAREPNNEQFF. Here the CDR3 DNA reads TGCAGTGCCCGGGAGCCAAACAATGAGCAGTTCTTC.

This clone was recorded once. J is TRBJ1-1 and V is TRBV11-2; no clear D gene. V lost 5 bases, J lost 2 bases, and 9 bases lay in between. CDR3 length equals 13 residues. Germline-derived CDR1 and CDR2 are SGHAT and FQNNGV. The CDR3 here is CASSTGYNTEAFF. CDR3 nucleotide sequence: TGTGCCAGCAGCACGGGTTATAACACTGAAGCTTTCTTT.

With respect to this clone: At one boundary the junction diverges from the germline segment, which might be a read error. The genes are TRBV6-5 and TRBJ2-7; 9 nucleotides agree with TRBD1. Looked up from germline, CDR1 is MNHEY and CDR2 is SVGAGI. The CDR3 consists of 15 residues. Here the CDR3 DNA reads TGTGGCAGCAGTTACAGACAGGGGGAGTTCGACGAGCAGTACTTC. The encoded protein is CGSSYRQGEFDEQYF.

The chain carries TRBV5-1 and TRBJ2-5; no firm D call. Germline values: CDR1 SGHRS, CDR2 YFSETQ. With 2 bases removed from V and 5 bases from J, the gap between germline ends came to 10 bases. This CDR3 region has 13 residues. The CDR3 loop reads CASSFSSDETQYF. The CDR3 DNA is TGCGCCAGCAGCTTTTCCAGCGATGAGACCCAGTACTTC.

This chain connects TRBV11-2 to TRBJ1-1; 9 nucleotides align to TRBD1. V shed 6 bases and J 6 bases; nucleotides not matched to a gene: 14. CDR1 and CDR2 (germline): SGHAT, FQNNGV. The CDR3 runs 16 residues. CDR3 residues: CASSADRGASRAEAFF. The CDR3 DNA reads as TGTGCCAGCAGTGCTGACAGGGGGGCCTCTAGGGCTGAAGCTTTCTTT.